The clone carrying this T cell receptor beta chain was seen at least ten times. Its antigen is currently unknown. Specified time point: newly diagnosed GD, antithyroid drugs for less than 3 months. With RNA extracted from PBMCs as input, the TCR library was made. Construction of TCR beta libraries relied on iRepertoire HTBI primers and on Arm-PCR targeting CDR3 regions. Via MiXCR, TCRdb re-called the multiplex PCR reads, giving one row per CDR3 protein. The sample contains about 200,000 distinct CDR3 sequences, around 19% of which appear only once. Deletions cut 8 bases from V and 4 bases from J, with 11 bases between. CDR3 size: 11 residues. Germline lookup yields CDR1 SQVTM and CDR2 ANQGSEA. This sample is part of a study of regulatory T cells in long-lasting Graves disease. The study, taken as a whole, reports: Persistent Graves' patients showed reduced TCR diversity versus newly diagnosed patients.

The same sample was also used in a study of T cells in Graves' hyperthyroidism and ophthalmopathy. That study reports: Diagnosis relied on clinical symptoms, serum thyroxine and TRAb, thyroid ultrasound and orbital computed tomography.

Sequencing was performed on peripheral blood mononuclear cells (PBMCs), taken at new diagnosis, from a patient treated with antithyroid drugs. The source is a woman aged 25 to 39 with Graves disease. V usage is TRBV29-1 and J usage is TRBJ1-2; D uncertain. This CDR3 reads CSPARSYGYTF. DNA of the CDR3: TGCAGCCCCGCCAGATCCTATGGCTACACCTTC.